Listed below are T cell receptor beta chains from one sample, sequenced in a study of cytomegalovirus exposure and HLA in healthy donors. Libraries were prepared by immunoSEQ multiplex PCR; TCRdb keeps only in-frame clonotypes and omits some of them. Among about 200,000 clones, about 81% were seen once, and the ten largest hold around 1.3%. Sequenced: PBMCs. The receptors stem from a woman in her 30s in good health and CMV-seronegative. Both conserved end residues are part of each CDR3. D genes are given only for firm matches. For some rows the clone size is stated as once, few or many, or as a class when expanded; others skip it.

TRBV30	-	-	TRBJ2-2	TGTGCCTGGAGTGTACAGGCGAACACCGGGGAGCTGTTTTTT	CAWSVQANTGELFF
TRBV19	-	-	TRBJ2-4	TGTGCCAGTAGTATTACGTGGGCGGGAGCCAAAAACATTCAGTACTTC	CASSITWAGAKNIQYF
TRBV7-9	-	-	TRBJ2-7	TGTGCCAGCAGCTTAGCGGGGACTGGCTCCTACGAGCAGTACTTC	CASSLAGTGSYEQYF
TRBV5-1	-	TRBD1	TRBJ2-7	TGCGCCAGCAGCCCGCGGGACAGGGTCACAATCGAGCAGTACTTC	CASSPRDRVTIEQYF
TRBV7-2	-	-	TRBJ2-3	TGTGCCAGCAGCTTCGCGGCAGATACGCAGTATTTT	CASSFAADTQYF
TRBV5-6	-	-	TRBJ2-1	TGTGCCAGCAGCTTGGTACTCCTTAGCTCCTACAATGAGCAGTTCTTC	CASSLVLLSSYNEQFF
TRBV2	-	-	TRBJ1-1	TGTGCCAGCAGTGTGCAGGTGAACACTGAAGCTTTCTTT	CASSVQVNTEAFF
TRBV5-1	-	-	TRBJ1-6	TGCGCCAGCAGCCCCGGGACATTGAGCTCCTATAATTCACCCCTCCACTTT	CASSPGTLSSYNSPLHF
TRBV25-1	-	-	TRBJ2-5	TGTGCCAGCACTGGGGACAACCAAGAGACCCAGTACTTC	CASTGDNQETQYF
TRBV6-5	-	TRBD1	TRBJ1-5	TGTGCCAGCAGTTACTCACAGGGGGCAGAACAGCCCCAGCATTTT	CASSYSQGAEQPQHF
TRBV18	-	-	TRBJ1-2	TGTGCCAGCTCACCTTCGGGGTACGGCTACACCTTC	CASSPSGYGYTF
TRBV11-2	-	TRBD2	TRBJ2-1	TGTGCCAGCAACCGCGCTGGGGGGAGCGGGACCTACAATGAGCAGTTCTTC	CASNRAGGSGTYNEQFF
TRBV5-1	-	-	TRBJ1-2	TGCGCCAGCAGCTTGGCCTTGCCGGAGGATGGCTACACCTTC	CASSLALPEDGYTF
TRBV4-1	-	TRBD1	TRBJ2-7	TGCGCCAGCAGCCAAACCTCCTGGATGGACAGGGGTGAGTCCTACGAGCAGTACTTC	CASSQTSWMDRGESYEQYF
TRBV28	-	-	TRBJ2-5	TGTGCCAGCAGTTTATGGGGTACTGGAGCGGACTTTAAAGAGACCCAGTACTTC	CASSLWGTGADFKETQYF
TRBV5-5	-	-	TRBJ1-1	TGTGCCAGCAGCCGCCCGCCAGGGCCGAACACTGAAGCTTTCTTT	CASSRPPGPNTEAFF
TRBV9	-	TRBD1	TRBJ2-1	TGTGCCAGCAGCCTTCTGGACAGGGAGAACAATGAGCAGTTCTTC	CASSLLDRENNEQFF
TRBV5-1	-	TRBD2	TRBJ2-1	TGCGCCAGCAGTTCTAGCGGGAGGGTCAATGAGCAGTTCTTC	CASSSSGRVNEQFF
TRBV19	few	-	TRBJ1-2	TGTGCCAGTAGTGTAGGACGGGACTATGGCTACACCTTC	CASSVGRDYGYTF
TRBV30	-	-	TRBJ2-3	TGTGCCTGGAGTATTGGCGGGGCAACAGATACGCAGTATTTT	CAWSIGGATDTQYF
TRBV28	-	-	TRBJ2-2	TGTGCCAGCAGTTTAGGTTCAGACACCGGGGAGCTGTTTTTT	CASSLGSDTGELFF
TRBV30	-	TRBD2	TRBJ2-3	TGTGCCTGGGGCGGGGGGGCGGATACGCAGTATTTT	CAWGGGADTQYF
TRBV2	-	-	TRBJ2-7	TGTGCCAGCAATCCCTACGGGGGGCGCGAGCAGTACTTC	CASNPYGGREQYF
TRBV6-4	many	-	TRBJ2-5	TGTGCCAGCAGTGACAGTGGTGGGGCAGGGCAAGAGACCCAGTACTTC	CASSDSGGAGQETQYF
TRBV30	-	-	TRBJ2-5	TGTGCCTGGAGTGTACAAAGTACCCAGTACTTC	CAWSVQSTQYF
TRBV4-2	-	TRBD2	TRBJ2-5	TGTGCCAGCAGCCAAGATCCGACCGGGACTAGCACAGAGACCCAGTACTTC	CASSQDPTGTSTETQYF
TRBV6-5	-	TRBD2	TRBJ2-2	TGTGCCACTCGGGGGGGGAGATCCACCGGGGAGCTGTTTTTT	CATRGGRSTGELFF
TRBV7-2	-	TRBD1	TRBJ2-7	TGTGCCAGCAGCTCCGGACAGGGGTATTACGAGCAGTACTTC	CASSSGQGYYEQYF
TRBV28	-	-	TRBJ1-5	TGTGCCAGCAGTCTTGGGGGGGGGAGGAAGCCCCAGCATTTT	CASSLGGGRKPQHF
TRBV9	-	-	TRBJ2-6	TGTGCCAGCAGCGGCGGGGTGAACAGGGCCAACGTCCTGACTTTC	CASSGGVNRANVLTF
TRBV10-1	-	-	TRBJ2-1	TGCGCCAGCAGTGAGGACGCGACAGGTTCCTACAATGAGCAGTTCTTC	CASSEDATGSYNEQFF
TRBV27	-	TRBD1	TRBJ2-7	TGTGCCAGCAGTTTATATGACAGGGCCTACGAGCAGTACTTC	CASSLYDRAYEQYF
TRBV6-1	-	TRBD2	TRBJ2-1	TGTGCCAGCAGTGAAGTAGGGACTAGCGGTTACAATGAGCAGTTCTTC	CASSEVGTSGYNEQFF
TRBV7-9	once	-	TRBJ2-7	TGTGCCAGCAGCTTAGTTACGGGCTCCTACGAGCAGTACTTC	CASSLVTGSYEQYF
TRBV25-1	-	TRBD2	TRBJ2-7	TGTGCCAGCAGTCCCCTAGGAGCGGGGGGGCATCGGGAGCAGTACTTC	CASSPLGAGGHREQYF
TRBV5-6	-	-	TRBJ2-1	TGTGCCAGCAGCTTGATCGGGACACCTAACAATGAGCAGTTCTTC	CASSLIGTPNNEQFF
TRBV16	-	-	TRBJ2-3	TGTGCCAGCAGCCAATCCGGGGTAAGCACAGATACGCAGTATTTT	CASSQSGVSTDTQYF
TRBV2	-	TRBD2	TRBJ2-1	TGTGCCAGCAGTGAAGCCGAGTTAGCGGGGGGCGAGGAGCAGTTCTTC	CASSEAELAGGEEQFF
TRBV5-6	-	-	TRBJ1-6	TGTGCCAGCAGCTTGGAGGCCGGGATGGGTCCCCTCCACTTT	CASSLEAGMGPLHF
TRBV5-1	-	TRBD2	TRBJ2-1	TGCGCCAGCAGCTCGACTAGCGGGAACAATGAGCAGTTCTTC	CASSSTSGNNEQFF